Detailed here is one T cell receptor (beta chain). The sample comes from a study of blood T cell repertoires in COVID-19. Study at large: Samples representing acute and convalescent COVID-19 were sourced from the United States, Italy and Spain. T cells, B-cell-depleted T cells, or PBMCs supplied cDNA or gDNA.

The J segment lost 2 bases and the V segment lost 1 base, leaving 8 bases of the junction unmatched. Per germline, CDR1 MGHRA and CDR2 YSYEKL. The CDR3 sequence is 17 residues long. Per the original data handling: By means of reference gene primer amplification, nucleated cell counts were estimated. Repertoires were generated with immunoSEQ multiplex PCR, while TCRdb's copy carries only in-frame clones and drops some. The V and J calls and clone size were taken over from that table, and D and trimming were inferred from the DNA. In the table there are roughly 52,000 clones, 80% to 90% of which are singletons.

The sequence came from a man aged 45-65 years with acute or convalescent COVID-19. Sequenced input: peripheral blood. V gene TRBV4-1 combines with J gene TRBJ2-5; 9 nucleotides agree with TRBD2. CDR3 in DNA: TGCGCCAGCAGCCAAGGTTCTAGCGGGGACTTACAAGAGACCCAGTACTTC. Translating it yields CASSQGSSGDLQETQYF.